This T cell receptor beta chain was sequenced for a study of cytotoxic CD8 clonotypes in ibrutinib-treated CLL (TCRdb year 2021). About the study as a whole: The cohort included roughly 15 treatment-naive and about a dozen relapsed/refractory patients; around 17 were IGHV unmutated. Responses were partial in 25 or so patients and complete in 2; after median about 5.5 years follow-up, approximately 15 stayed in remission and roughly twelve progressed. Response samples were taken after a median of roughly eleven months on treatment, ranging from about 6 to 40 months. An average of 255,043 productive templates and tens of thousands of productive rearrangements was obtained per sample. Of the 86 participants in the trial, 25 to 30 had longitudinal samples available. Cryopreserved peripheral blood mononuclear cells were obtained before treatment, at response, and at either sustained remission or disease progression. All remission and progressive disease samples were collected while patients were still receiving ibrutinib.

Trimming takes 3 bases from V and 5 bases from J, and the germline ends sit 12 bases apart. Looking up the germline V gene (reference sequence) yields CDR1 LNHDA and CDR2 SQIVND. The CDR3 holds 14 amino acids from the cysteine to the phenylalanine. The kept DNA is CDR3 alone, 42 bases in frame from the first base. A note on this clone: Its antigen has not been determined. No quality values exist for individual bases; no much larger clone is one base distant.

Points the paper makes about the study in general: Public clonotypes were rare and either contracted or stayed stable during treatment, and the rise in clonality at ibrutinib response reflected the expansion of private clonotypes. Baseline clonality was found to be higher than that of age-matched healthy donors and was strongly correlated with circulating CD8+ T-cell counts. Clonality rose at ibrutinib response, remained stable during sustained remission, and dropped back toward baseline at progression. Lymph node repertoires were not examined, and the timing of sampling was not matched between patients in sustained remission and those whose disease progressed.

A MiSeq instrument was used for deep resolution sequencing, which targeted depths ranging from 1 in 1 million up to 1 in 200,000 T cells, with coverage averaging 10x for each clonotype. The immunoSEQ hsTCRB Kit was used to generate the TCR beta libraries. Turning to the authors' computational methods: Data were analyzed with ImmunoSEQ Data Assistant and ImmunoSEQ Analyzer, with V, D and J genes assigned per IMGT definitions. Clonality, which ranges from 0 to 1, was calculated by subtracting the normalized Shannon entropy of productive rearrangement frequencies from one. Only overrepresented clonotypes making up at least 0.05% of each patient's repertoire were included in the public clonotype analysis. Approximately 12 repertoires from age-matched healthy donors, obtained from immuneACCESS, served as clonality controls. The source is immuneACCESS, and TCRdb retained only in-frame sequences with V and J called. Part of the clones is not carried over; for the studies checked, unresolved V genes explain less than half of this, and the remainder is unexplained. D and trimming were read from the DNA, whereas the V and J calls and clone size are those reported in that table. The sample profile shows 110,000 to 150,000 clones; around 76% of them were found once. The ten most abundant clones make up approximately 5.1% of the sample.

The sample's time point label, in plain terms: approximately 2 years on ibrutinib. Approximately 2 micrograms of genomic DNA were extracted from cryopreserved PBMCs for TCR beta library preparation. High-throughput TCR beta sequencing was performed on longitudinal blood samples from CLL patients receiving ibrutinib monotherapy. The patients took part in an open-label, single-center phase 2 trial of ibrutinib monotherapy. The clonotype comes from a human donor with chronic lymphocytic leukemia. Material: PBMCs, obtained after 24 months of ibrutinib treatment. This receptor chain uses TRBV19 and TRBJ2-3, with TRBD1 perhaps the D gene, on 6 matching bases. The CDR3 region reads CASSISGAGDTQYF. The sequenced DNA: TGTGCCAGTAGTATTTCAGGGGCGGGAGATACGCAGTATTTT.